A single sample is the source of the 8 T cell receptor beta chains below, sequenced in a study of cytomegalovirus exposure and HLA in healthy donors. Sequencing used immunoSEQ multiplex PCR; TCRdb keeps in-frame clones, though not all of them. Here the sample spans some 210,000 clones, around 87% being singletons. Sequencing input: PBMCs. Receptor source: a woman younger than 35 in good health and CMV-seropositive.

This clone showed up just once. The chain links TRBV27 to TRBJ2-7; TRBD1 aligns across 11 bases. V shed 5 bases, J shed 5 bases, and the junction held 11 bases outside the gene matches. This CDR3 spans 16 amino acids. Germline-derived CDR1 and CDR2 are MNHEY and SMNVEV (reference sequence). CDR3 region: CASSEIEGQGEHEQYF. The CDR3 region has the DNA TGTGCCAGCAGTGAGATAGAGGGACAGGGGGAGCACGAGCAGTACTTC.

The V gene is TRBV30, the J gene TRBJ1-5, with D possibly being TRBD1 (6 bases). The ends were cut back, 5 bases at V and 2 bases at J, with 10 bases in the middle. Germline V gives CDR1 GTSNPN, CDR2 SVGIG (reference sequence). The CDR3 sequence is 13 residues long. CDR3 coding DNA: TGTGCCTGGCAGGGGAGCGGCAATCAGCCCCAGCATTTT. This sequence encodes CAWQGSGNQPQHF.

This rearrangement joins TRBV11-2 to TRBJ1-4; possible D gene TRBD1, 5 bases. Trimming took 0 bases from V and 4 from J, leaving 18 bases between them. The CDR3 is made up of 18 amino acids. The germline V gene has CDR1 SGHAT and CDR2 FQNNGV. The chain's CDR3 is CASSLDHLKRGVNEKLFF. The CDR3 nucleotides are TGTGCCAGCAGCTTAGATCACCTAAAAAGGGGCGTTAATGAAAAACTGTTTTTT.

This clone was recorded a few times. V usage is TRBV28 and J usage is TRBJ1-2; 7 bases fit TRBD1. Germline-derived CDR1 and CDR2 are MDHEN and SYDVKM. The CDR3 loop spans 13 amino acids. V dropped 5 bases and J dropped 5; count of bases not matched to a gene: 5. CDR3 coding DNA: TGTGCCAGCAGTACGACAGGGCTGTATGGCTACACCTTC. Translated, it gives CASSTTGLYGYTF.

The V and J genes are TRBV7-9 and TRBJ1-1; D gene unclear. Germline V gene data show CDR1 as SEHNR and CDR2 as FQNEAQ (reference sequence). Trimming left V 5 bases short and J 1 base short, with 5 bases between. This CDR3 has 12 residues. The DNA of the CDR3 is TGTGCCAGCAGCCGGGGGAACACTGAAGCTTTCTTT. Its translation is CASSRGNTEAFF.

The chain joins TRBV6-5 to TRBJ2-7, with 10 bases matching TRBD2. Germline V CDR1 and CDR2: MNHEY, SVGAGI. The V and J ends lost 9 bases and 4 bases, in that order; junction bases with no gene match: 9. This CDR3 is 14 amino acids long. CDR3 protein: CASTEREGGYEQYF. DNA for the CDR3: TGTGCCAGTACCGAGCGGGAGGGTGGGTACGAGCAGTACTTC.

The rearrangement uses TRBV4-1 and TRBJ2-7; weak D call: TRBD2 (5 bases). The CDR3 runs to 18 residues. CDR1 is MGHRA and CDR2 is YSYEKL in the germline V gene. V was shortened by 0 bases and J by 1 base, with 19 bases between the two germline ends. The CDR3 loop reads CASSQEGGPAVGSYEQYF. The CDR3 nucleotides read TGCGCCAGCAGCCAAGAAGGAGGACCCGCAGTGGGGTCCTACGAGCAGTACTTC.

This sequence joins TRBV9 and TRBJ2-7, with D hard to call. The CDR3 has 14 amino acids. Germline CDR1 reads SGDLS; CDR2 reads YYNGEE. The germline V and J ends were trimmed by 0 bases and 3 bases, with 10 bases remaining between them. CDR3 sequence (DNA): TGTGCCAGCAGCGTAGGTGGGCCCAGCTACGAGCAGTACTTC. It translates to CASSVGGPSYEQYF.